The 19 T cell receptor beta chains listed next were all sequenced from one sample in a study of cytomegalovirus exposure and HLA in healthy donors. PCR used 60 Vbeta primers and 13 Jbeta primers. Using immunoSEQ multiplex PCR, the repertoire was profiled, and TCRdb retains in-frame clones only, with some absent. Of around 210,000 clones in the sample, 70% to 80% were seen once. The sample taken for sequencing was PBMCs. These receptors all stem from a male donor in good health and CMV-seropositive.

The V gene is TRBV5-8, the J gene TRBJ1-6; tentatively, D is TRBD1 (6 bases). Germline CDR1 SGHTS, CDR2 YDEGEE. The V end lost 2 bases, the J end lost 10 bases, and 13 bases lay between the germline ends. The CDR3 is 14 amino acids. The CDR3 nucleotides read TGTGCCAGCAGCTTTGACAGGCAGCGCTCACCCCTCCACTTT. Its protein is CASSFDRQRSPLHF. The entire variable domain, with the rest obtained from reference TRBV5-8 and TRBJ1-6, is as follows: EAGVTQSPTHLIKTRGQQATLRCSPISGHTSVYWYQQALGLGLQFLLWYDEGEERNRGNFPPRFSGRQFPNYSSELNVNALELEDSALYLCASSFDRQRSPLHFGNGTRLTVT.

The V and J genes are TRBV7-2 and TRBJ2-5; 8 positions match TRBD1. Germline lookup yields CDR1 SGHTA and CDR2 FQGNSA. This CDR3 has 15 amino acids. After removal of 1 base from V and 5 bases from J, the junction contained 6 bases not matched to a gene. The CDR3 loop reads CASSLGQGARETQYF. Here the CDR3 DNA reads TGTGCCAGCAGCTTAGGTCAGGGGGCGCGGGAGACCCAGTACTTC.

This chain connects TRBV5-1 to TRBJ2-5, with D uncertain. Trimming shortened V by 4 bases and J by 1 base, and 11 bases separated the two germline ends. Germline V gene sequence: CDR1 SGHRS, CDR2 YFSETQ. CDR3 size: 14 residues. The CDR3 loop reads CASSPDPGQETQYF. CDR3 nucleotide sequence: TGCGCCAGCAGCCCCGATCCGGGCCAAGAGACCCAGTACTTC.

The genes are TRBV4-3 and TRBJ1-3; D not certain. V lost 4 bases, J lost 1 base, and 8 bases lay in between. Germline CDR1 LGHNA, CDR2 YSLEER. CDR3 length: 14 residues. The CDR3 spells CASSPTISGNTIYF. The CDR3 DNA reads TGCGCCAGCAGCCCGACAATATCTGGAAACACCATATATTTT.

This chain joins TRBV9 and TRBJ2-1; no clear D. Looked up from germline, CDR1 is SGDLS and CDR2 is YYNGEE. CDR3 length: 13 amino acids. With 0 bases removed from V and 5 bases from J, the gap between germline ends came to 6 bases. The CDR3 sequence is CASSVASNNEQFF. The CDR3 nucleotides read TGTGCCAGCAGCGTAGCATCCAACAATGAGCAGTTCTTC. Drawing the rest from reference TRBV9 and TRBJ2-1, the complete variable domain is DSGVTQTPKHLITATGQRVTLRCSPRSGDLSVYWYQQSLDQGLQFLIQYYNGEERAKGNILERFSAQQFPDLHSELNLSSLELGDSALYFCASSVASNNEQFFGPGTRLTVL.

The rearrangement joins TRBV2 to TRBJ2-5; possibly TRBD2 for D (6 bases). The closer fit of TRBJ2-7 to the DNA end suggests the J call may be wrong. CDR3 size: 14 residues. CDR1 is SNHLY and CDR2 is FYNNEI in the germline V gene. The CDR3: CASTEEGSRYEQYF. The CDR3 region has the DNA TGTGCCAGCACCGAGGAGGGGTCTCGATACGAGCAGTACTTC.

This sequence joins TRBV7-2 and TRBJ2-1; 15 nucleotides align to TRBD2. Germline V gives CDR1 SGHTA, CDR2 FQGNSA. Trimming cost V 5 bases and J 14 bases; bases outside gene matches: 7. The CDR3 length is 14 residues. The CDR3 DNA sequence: TGTGCCAGCAGCGGGGGACTAGCGGGGGGACGGGAGTTCTTC. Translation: CASSGGLAGGREFF.

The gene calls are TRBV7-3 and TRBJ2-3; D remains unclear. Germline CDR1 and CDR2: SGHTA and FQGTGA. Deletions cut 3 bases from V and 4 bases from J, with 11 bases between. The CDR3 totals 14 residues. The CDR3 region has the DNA TGTGCCAGCAGCTTGGCCCGCCCCCCAGATACGCAGTATTTT. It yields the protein CASSLARPPDTQYF. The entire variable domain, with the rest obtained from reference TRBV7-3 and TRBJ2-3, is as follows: GAGVSQTPSNKVTEKGKYVELRCDPISGHTALYWYRQSLGQGPEFLIYFQGTGAADDSGLPNDRFFAVRPEGSVSTLKIQRTERGDSAVYLCASSLARPPDTQYFGPGTRLTVL.

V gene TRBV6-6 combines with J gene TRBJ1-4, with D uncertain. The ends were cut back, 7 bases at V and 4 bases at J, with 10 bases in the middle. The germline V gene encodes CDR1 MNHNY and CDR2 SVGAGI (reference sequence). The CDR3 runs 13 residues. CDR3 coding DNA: TGTGCCAGCACTAACGCCCATAATGAAAAACTGTTTTTT. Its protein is CASTNAHNEKLFF.

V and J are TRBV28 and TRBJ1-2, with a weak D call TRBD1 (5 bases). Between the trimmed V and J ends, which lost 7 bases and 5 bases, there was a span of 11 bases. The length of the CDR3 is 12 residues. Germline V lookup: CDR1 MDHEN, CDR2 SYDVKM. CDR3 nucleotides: TGTGCCAGCACCGAAGGGACTTATGGCTACACCTTC. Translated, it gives CASTEGTYGYTF.

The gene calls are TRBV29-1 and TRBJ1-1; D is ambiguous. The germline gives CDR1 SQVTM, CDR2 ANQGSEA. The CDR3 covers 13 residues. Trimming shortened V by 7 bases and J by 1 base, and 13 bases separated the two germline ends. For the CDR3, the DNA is TGCAGCGCATTACGAGGAAGGAACACTGAAGCTTTCTTT. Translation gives CSALRGRNTEAFF.

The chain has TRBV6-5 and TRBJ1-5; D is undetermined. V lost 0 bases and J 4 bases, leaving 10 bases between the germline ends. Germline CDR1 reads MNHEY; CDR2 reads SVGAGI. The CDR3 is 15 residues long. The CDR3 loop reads CASSYSNQRNQPQHF. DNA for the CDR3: TGTGCCAGCAGTTACTCGAATCAGAGGAATCAGCCCCAGCATTTT.

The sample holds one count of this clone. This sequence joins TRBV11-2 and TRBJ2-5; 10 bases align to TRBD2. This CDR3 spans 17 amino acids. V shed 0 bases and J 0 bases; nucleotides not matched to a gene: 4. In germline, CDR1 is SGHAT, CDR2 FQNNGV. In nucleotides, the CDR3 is TGTGCCAGCAGCTTAGAACTAGCGGGAATGTACCAAGAGACCCAGTACTTC. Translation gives CASSLELAGMYQETQYF. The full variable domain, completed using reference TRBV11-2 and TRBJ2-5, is EAGVAQSPRYKIIEKRQSVAFWCNPISGHATLYWYQQILGQGPKLLIQFQNNGVVDDSQLPKDRFSAERLKGVDSTLKIQPAKLEDSAVYLCASSLELAGMYQETQYFGPGTRLLVL.

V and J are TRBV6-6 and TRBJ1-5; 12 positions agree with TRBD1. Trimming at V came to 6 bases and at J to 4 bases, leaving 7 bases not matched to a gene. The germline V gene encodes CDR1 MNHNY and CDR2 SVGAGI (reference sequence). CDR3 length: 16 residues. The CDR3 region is CASRWLGQGANQPQHF. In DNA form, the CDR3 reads TGTGCCAGCAGGTGGCTGGGACAGGGGGCAAATCAGCCCCAGCATTTT.

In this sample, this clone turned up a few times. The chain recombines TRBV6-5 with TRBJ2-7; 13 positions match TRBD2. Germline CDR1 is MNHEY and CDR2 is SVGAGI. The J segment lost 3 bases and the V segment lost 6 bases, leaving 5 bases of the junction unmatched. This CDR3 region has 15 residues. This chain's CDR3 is CASSPTSGGFYEQYF. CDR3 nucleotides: TGTGCCAGCAGCCCGACTAGCGGGGGGTTCTACGAGCAGTACTTC.

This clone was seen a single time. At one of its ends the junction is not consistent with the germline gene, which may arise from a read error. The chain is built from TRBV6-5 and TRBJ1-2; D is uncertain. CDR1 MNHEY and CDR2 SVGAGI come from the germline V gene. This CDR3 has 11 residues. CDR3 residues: CASSPGRELIF. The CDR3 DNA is TGTGCCAGCAGTCCCGGACGGGAATTGATCTTC.

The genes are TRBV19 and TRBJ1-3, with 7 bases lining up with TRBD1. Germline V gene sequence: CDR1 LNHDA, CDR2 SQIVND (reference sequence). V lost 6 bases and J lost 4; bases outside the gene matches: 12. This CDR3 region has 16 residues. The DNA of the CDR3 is TGTGCCAGTAGCCTCGGACAGGTCAACTCGGGAAACACCATATATTTT. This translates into CASSLGQVNSGNTIYF.

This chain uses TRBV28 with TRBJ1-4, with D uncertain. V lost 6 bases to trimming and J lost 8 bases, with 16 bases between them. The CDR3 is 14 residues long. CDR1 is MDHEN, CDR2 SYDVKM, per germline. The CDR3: CASRNPGGREKLFF. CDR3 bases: TGTGCCAGCAGGAACCCGGGTGGGAGGGAAAAACTGTTTTTT.

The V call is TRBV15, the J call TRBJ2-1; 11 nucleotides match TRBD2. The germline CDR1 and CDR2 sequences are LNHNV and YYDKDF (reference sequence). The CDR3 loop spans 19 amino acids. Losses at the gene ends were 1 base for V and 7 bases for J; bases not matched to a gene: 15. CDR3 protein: CATSRVSLAGVSRMNEQFF. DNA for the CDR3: TGTGCCACCAGCAGAGTTTCACTAGCGGGAGTATCTAGGATGAATGAGCAGTTCTTC.